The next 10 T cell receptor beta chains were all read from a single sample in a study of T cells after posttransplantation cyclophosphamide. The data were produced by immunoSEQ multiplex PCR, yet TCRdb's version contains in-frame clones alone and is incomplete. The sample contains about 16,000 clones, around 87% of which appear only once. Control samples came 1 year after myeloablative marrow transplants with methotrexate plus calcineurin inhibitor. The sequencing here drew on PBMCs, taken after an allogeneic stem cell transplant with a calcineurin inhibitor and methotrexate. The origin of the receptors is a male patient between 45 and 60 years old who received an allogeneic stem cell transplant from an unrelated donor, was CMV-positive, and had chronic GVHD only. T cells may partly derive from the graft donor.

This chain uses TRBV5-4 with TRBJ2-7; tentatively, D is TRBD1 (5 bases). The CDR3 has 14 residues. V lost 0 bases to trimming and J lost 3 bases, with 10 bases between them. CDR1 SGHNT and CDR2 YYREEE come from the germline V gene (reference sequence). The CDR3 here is CASSLGQGFYEQYF. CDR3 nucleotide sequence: TGTGCCAGCAGCTTGGGGCAGGGCTTCTACGAGCAGTACTTC.

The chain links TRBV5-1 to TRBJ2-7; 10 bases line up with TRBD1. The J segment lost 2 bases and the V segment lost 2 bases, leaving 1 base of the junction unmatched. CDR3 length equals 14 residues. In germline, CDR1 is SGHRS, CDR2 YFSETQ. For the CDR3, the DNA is TGCGCCAGCAGCTTAGGGACAGGGGCCTACGAGCAGTACTTC. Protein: CASSLGTGAYEQYF.

The CDR3 DNA reads TGTGCCAGCAGCGCCGGGACTAGCGGGGCCAATGAGCAGTTCTTC. Its protein product is CASSAGTSGANEQFF. The chain has TRBV9 and TRBJ2-1, with 13 bases that match TRBD2. V was clipped by 3 bases and J by 6 bases; unmatched bases: 3. Germline-derived CDR1 and CDR2 are SGDLS and YYNGEE. The CDR3 runs 15 residues.

CDR3 sequence: CASSQGRTGANTGELFF. The CDR3 region has the DNA TGTGCCAGCAGCCAAGGTCGGACAGGGGCGAACACCGGGGAGCTGTTTTTT. The chain links TRBV4-2 to TRBJ2-2; 9 bases agree with TRBD1. Germline CDR1 reads LGHNA; CDR2 reads YNFKEQ. The V gene end was trimmed by 1 base and the J gene end by 0 bases; junction bases not matched to a gene: 3. There are 17 residues in the CDR3.

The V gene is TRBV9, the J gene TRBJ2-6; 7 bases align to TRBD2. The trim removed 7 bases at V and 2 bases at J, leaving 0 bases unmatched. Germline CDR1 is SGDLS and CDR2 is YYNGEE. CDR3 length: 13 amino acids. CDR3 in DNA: TGTGCCAGCGGGAGGGCTGGGGCCAACGTCCTGACTTTC. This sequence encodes CASGRAGANVLTF.

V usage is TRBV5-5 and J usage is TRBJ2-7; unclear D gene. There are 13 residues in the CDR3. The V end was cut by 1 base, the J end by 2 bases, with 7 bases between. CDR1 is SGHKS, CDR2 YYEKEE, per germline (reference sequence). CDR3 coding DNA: TGTGCCAGCAGCTTGACAGACACCTACGAGCAGTACTTC. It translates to CASSLTDTYEQYF.

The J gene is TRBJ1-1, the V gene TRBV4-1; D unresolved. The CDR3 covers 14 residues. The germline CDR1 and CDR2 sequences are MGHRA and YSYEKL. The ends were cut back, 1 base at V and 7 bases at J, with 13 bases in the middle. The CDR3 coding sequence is TGCGCCAGCAGCCAAGCGGAGGGATCCTATGAAGCTTTCTTT. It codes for CASSQAEGSYEAFF.

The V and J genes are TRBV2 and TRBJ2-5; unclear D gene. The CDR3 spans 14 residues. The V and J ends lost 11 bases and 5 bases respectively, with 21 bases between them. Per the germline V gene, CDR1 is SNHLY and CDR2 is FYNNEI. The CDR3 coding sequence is TGTGCCGGTTCTTACTCGGCAGGTCTCGAGACCCAGTACTTC. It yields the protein CAGSYSAGLETQYF.

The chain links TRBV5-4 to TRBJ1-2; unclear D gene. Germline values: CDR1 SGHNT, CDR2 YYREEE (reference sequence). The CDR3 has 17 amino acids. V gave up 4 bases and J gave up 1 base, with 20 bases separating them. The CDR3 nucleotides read TGTGCCAGCAGCCCCGGATTTAGCCCGATTTTTAACTATGGCTACACCTTC. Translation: CASSPGFSPIFNYGYTF.

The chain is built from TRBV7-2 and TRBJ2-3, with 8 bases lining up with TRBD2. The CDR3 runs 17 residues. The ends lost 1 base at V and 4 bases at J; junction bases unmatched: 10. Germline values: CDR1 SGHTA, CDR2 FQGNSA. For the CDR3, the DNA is TGTGCCAGCAGCTTAGACTACCAGCGGGAGCAGTCAGATACGCAGTATTTT. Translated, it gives CASSLDYQREQSDTQYF.